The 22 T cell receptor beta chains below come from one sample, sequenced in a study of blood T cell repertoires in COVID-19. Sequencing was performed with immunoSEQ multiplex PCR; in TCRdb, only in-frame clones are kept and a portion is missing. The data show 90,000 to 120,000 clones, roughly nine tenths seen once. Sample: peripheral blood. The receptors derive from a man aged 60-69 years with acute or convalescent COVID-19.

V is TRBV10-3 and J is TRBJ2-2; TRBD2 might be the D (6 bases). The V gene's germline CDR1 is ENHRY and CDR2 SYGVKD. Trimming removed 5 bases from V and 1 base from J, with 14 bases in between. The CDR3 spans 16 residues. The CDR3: CAISPGGSQNTGELFF. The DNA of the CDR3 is TGTGCCATCAGTCCCGGGGGTAGCCAGAACACCGGGGAGCTGTTTTTT.

The CDR3 DNA follows: TGTGCCAGTAGTATACCCCGCAGGGGTCCCACCGGGGAGCTGTTTTTT. It translates to CASSIPRRGPTGELFF. The chain is built from TRBV19 and TRBJ2-2; D is perhaps TRBD1 (6 bases). V was cut by 2 bases and J by 4 bases, with 14 bases left in between. CDR1 is LNHDA and CDR2 is SQIVND in the germline V gene (reference sequence). The CDR3 is made up of 16 amino acids. Full variable domain (remainder filled in from reference TRBV19 and TRBJ2-2): DGGITQSPKYLFRKEGQNVTLSCEQNLNHDAMYWYRQDPGQGLRLIYYSQIVNDFQKGDIAEGYSVSREKKESFPLTVTSAQKNPTAFYLCASSIPRRGPTGELFFGEGSRLTVL.

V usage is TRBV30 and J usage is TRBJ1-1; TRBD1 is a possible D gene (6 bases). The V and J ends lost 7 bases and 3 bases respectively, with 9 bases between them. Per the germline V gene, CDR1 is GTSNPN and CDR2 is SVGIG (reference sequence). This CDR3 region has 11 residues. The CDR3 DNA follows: TGTGCCTTTAACAGGGACACTGAAGCTTTCTTT. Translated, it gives CAFNRDTEAFF.

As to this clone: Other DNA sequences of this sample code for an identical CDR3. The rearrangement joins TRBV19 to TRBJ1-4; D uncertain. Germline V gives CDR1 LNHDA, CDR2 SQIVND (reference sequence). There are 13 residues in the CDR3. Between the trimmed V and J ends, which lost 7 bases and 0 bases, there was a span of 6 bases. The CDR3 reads CASTEATNEKLFF. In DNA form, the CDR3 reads TGTGCCAGTACTGAGGCAACTAATGAAAAACTGTTTTTT.

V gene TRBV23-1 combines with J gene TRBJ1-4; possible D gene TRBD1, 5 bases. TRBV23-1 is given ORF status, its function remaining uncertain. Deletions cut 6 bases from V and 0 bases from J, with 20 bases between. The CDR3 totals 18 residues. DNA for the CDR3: TGCGCCAGCAGCCGAAAGGGACTCCCAACCGCAACTAATGAAAAACTGTTTTTT. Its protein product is CASSRKGLPTATNEKLFF.

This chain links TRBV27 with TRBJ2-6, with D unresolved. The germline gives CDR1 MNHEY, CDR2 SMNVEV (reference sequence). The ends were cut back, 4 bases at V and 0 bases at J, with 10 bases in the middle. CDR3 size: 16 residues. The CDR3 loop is CASSSRLSSGANVLTF. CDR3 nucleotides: TGTGCCAGCAGTTCCCGACTGAGCTCTGGGGCCAACGTCCTGACTTTC.

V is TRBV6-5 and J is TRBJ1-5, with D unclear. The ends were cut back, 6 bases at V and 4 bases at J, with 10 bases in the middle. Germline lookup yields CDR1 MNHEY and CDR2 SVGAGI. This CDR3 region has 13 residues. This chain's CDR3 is CASRLLKNQPQHF. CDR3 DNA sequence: TGTGCCAGCAGACTCTTAAAAAATCAGCCCCAGCATTTT.

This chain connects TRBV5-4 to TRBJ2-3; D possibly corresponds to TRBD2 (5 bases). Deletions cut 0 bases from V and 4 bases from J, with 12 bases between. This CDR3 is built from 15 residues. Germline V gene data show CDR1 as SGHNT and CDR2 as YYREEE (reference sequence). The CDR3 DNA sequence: TGTGCCAGCAGCTTGGGGGGAGAAGGTTCAGATACGCAGTATTTT. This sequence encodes CASSLGGEGSDTQYF. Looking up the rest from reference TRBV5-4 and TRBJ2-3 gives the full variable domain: ETGVTQSPTHLIKTRGQQVTLRCSSQSGHNTVSWYQQALGQGPQFIFQYYREEENGRGNFPPRFSGLQFPNYSSELNVNALELDDSALYLCASSLGGEGSDTQYFGPGTRLTVL.

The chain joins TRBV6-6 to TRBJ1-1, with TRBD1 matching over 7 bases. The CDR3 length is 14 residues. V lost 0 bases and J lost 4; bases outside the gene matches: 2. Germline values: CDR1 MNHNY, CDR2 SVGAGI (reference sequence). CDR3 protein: CASSYSAGGTEAFF. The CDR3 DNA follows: TGTGCCAGCAGTTACTCAGCAGGGGGCACTGAAGCTTTCTTT.

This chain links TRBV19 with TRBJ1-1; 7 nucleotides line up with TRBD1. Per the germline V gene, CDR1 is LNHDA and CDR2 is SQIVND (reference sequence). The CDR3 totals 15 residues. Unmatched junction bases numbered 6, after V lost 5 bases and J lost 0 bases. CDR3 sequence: CASSPWDRMNTEAFF. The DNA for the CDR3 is TGTGCCAGTAGTCCTTGGGACAGAATGAACACTGAAGCTTTCTTT.

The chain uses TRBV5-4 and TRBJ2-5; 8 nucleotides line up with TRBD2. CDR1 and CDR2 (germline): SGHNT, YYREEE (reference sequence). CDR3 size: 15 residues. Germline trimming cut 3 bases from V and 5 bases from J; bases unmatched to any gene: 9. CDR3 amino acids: CASSSSGLGAETQYF. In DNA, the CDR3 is TGTGCCAGCAGCTCTAGCGGGTTGGGGGCCGAGACCCAGTACTTC.

The CDR3 here is CASGLPGTFSEQYF. The DNA of the CDR3 is TGTGCCAGCGGGCTGCCCGGGACTTTTTCCGAGCAGTACTTC. V gene TRBV27 combines with J gene TRBJ2-7; maybe TRBD2 (6 bases). The germline CDR1 and CDR2 sequences are MNHEY and SMNVEV (reference sequence). The V end lost 8 bases, the J end lost 6 bases, and 20 bases lay between the germline ends. The CDR3 covers 14 residues.

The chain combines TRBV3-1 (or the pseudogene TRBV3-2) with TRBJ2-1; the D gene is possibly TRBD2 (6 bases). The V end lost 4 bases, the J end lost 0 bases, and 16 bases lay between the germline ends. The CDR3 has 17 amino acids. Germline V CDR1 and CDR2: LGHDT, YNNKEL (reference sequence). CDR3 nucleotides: TGTGCCAGCAGCCCAGATCGCGGGGCGGGCTCCTACAATGAGCAGTTCTTC. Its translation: CASSPDRGAGSYNEQFF.

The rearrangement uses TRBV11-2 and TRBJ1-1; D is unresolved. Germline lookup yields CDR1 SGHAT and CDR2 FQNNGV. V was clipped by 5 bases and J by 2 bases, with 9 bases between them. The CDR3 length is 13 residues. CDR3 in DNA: TGTGCCAGCAGCCCCAACAGAAACACTGAAGCTTTCTTT. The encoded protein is CASSPNRNTEAFF.

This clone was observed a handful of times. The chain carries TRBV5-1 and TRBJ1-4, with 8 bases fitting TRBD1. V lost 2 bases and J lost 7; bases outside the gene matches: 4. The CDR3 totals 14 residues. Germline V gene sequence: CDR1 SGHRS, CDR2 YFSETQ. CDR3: CASSFGQGGEKLFF. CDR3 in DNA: TGCGCCAGCAGCTTTGGACAGGGTGGTGAAAAACTGTTTTTT.

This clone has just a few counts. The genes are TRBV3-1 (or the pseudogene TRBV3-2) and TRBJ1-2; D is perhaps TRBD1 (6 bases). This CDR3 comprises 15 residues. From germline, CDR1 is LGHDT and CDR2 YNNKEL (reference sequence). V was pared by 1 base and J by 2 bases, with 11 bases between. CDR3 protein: CASSQGGGQNYGYTF. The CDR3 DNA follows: TGTGCCAGCAGCCAAGGCGGGGGGCAAAACTATGGCTACACCTTC.

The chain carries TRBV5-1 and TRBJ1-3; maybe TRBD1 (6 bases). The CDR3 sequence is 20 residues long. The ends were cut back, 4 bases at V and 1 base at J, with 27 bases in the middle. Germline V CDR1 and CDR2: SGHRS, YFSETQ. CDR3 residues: CASSRDPPLTLGGSGNTIYF. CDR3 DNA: TGCGCCAGCAGCCGCGACCCCCCTCTGACTTTAGGGGGATCTGGAAACACCATATATTTT.

The CDR3 DNA follows: TGTGCCATCAGTGGAAAACAGGGGGCGAAAGATACGCAGTATTTT. It specifies CAISGKQGAKDTQYF. The rearrangement joins TRBV10-3 to TRBJ2-3; 9 bases map to TRBD1. The germline V gene has CDR1 ENHRY and CDR2 SYGVKD. This CDR3 spans 15 amino acids. V lost 4 bases to trimming and J lost 5 bases; unmatched junction nucleotides: 7.

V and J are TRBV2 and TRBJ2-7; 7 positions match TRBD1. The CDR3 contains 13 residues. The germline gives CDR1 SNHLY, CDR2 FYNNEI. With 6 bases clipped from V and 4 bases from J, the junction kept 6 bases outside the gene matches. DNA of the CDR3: TGTGCCAGCAGCCCCTGGGACAGTTACGAGCAGTACTTC. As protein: CASSPWDSYEQYF.

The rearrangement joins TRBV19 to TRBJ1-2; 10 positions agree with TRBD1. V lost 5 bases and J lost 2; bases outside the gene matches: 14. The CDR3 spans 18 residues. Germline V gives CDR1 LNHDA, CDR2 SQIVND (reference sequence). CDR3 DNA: TGTGCCAGTAGTCCCGTACTTACCGGGACAGGGGCGAACTATGGCTACACCTTC. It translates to CASSPVLTGTGANYGYTF. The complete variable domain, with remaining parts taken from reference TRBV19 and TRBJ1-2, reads DGGITQSPKYLFRKEGQNVTLSCEQNLNHDAMYWYRQDPGQGLRLIYYSQIVNDFQKGDIAEGYSVSREKKESFPLTVTSAQKNPTAFYLCASSPVLTGTGANYGYTFGSGTRLTVV.

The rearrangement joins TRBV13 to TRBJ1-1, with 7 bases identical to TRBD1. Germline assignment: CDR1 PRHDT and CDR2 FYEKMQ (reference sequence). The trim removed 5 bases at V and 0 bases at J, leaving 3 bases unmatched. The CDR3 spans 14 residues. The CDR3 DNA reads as TGTGCCAGCAGCGAGGGACAGCTGAACACTGAAGCTTTCTTT. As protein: CASSEGQLNTEAFF.

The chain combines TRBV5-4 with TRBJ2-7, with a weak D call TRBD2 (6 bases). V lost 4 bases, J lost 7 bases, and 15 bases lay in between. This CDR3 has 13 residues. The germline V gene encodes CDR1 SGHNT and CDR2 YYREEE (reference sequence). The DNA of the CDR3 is TGTGCCAGCAGCCCTTGGGGGGTCCGGGAGCAGTACGTC. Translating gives CASSPWGVREQYV.